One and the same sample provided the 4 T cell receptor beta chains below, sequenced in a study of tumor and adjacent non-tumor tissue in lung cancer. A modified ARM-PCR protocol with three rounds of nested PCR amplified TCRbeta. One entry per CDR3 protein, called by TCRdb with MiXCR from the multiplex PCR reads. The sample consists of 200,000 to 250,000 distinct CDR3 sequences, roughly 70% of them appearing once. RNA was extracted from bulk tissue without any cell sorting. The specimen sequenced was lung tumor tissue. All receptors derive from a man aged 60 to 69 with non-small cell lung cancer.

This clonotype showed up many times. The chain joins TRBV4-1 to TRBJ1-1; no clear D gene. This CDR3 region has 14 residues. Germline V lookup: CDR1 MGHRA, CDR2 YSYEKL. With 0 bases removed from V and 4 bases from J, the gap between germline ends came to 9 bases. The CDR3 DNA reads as TGCGCCAGCAGCCAAGACTATTTGCCCACTGAAGCTTTCTTT. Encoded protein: CASSQDYLPTEAFF.

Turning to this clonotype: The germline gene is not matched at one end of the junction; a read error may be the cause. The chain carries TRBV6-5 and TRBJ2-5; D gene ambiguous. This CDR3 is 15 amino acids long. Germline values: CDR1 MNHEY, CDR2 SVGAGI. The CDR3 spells CASSYSVGDFETQYF. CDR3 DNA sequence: TGTGCCAGCAGTTACTCGGTTGGTGATTTTGAGACCCAGTACTTT.

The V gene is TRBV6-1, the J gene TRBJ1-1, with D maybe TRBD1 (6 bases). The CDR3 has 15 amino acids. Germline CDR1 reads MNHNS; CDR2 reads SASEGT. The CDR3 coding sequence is TGTGCAAGCGGCGATGGACCGGGGGCCGGAACTGAAGCTTTCTTT. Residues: CASGDGPGAGTEAFF.

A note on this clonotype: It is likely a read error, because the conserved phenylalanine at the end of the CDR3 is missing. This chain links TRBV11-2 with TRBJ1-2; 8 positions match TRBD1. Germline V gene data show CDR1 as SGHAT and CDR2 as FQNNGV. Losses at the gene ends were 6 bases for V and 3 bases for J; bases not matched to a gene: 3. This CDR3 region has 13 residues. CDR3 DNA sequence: TGTGCCAGCAGGCCGACAGGGGACTATGGCTACACCTCC. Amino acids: CASRPTGDYGYTS.